This paragraph covers one TCR beta chain sequence. Trimming shortened V by 3 bases and J by 6 bases, and 18 bases separated the two germline ends. The CDR3 consists of 17 residues. Germline lookup yields CDR1 SNHLY and CDR2 FYNNEI. The authors' processing: Nucleated cell counts were estimated from reference gene primer amplification. The protocol was immunoSEQ multiplex PCR, while the TCRdb copy is restricted to in-frame clones and leaves out a portion. That table is the source of V, J and clone size, and D and trimming were worked out from the DNA. The data contain around 290,000 clones, around 89% of them seen just once; the ten biggest clones take up roughly 5.1%. The sample comes from a study of blood T cell repertoires in COVID-19.

This chain uses TRBV2 with TRBJ1-6, with unresolved D. This TCR derives from a man in his forties or fifties with acute or convalescent COVID-19. The sample consisted of peripheral blood. The CDR3 coding sequence is TGTGCCAGCAGTGATGTGGCACCCCCCGGCGGTAATTCACCCCTCCACTTT. It yields the protein CASSDVAPPGGNSPLHF.